The subject of this entry is one T cell receptor beta chain. What it binds is unknown. The germline gene is not matched at one end of the junction; a read error may be the cause. These data belong to a study of shared clonotypes between healthy human individuals. Assay: immunoSEQ multiplex PCR; the TCRdb copy retains only in-frame clones and omits some. The sample holds roughly 1,000,000 clones; 75% to 85% are singletons and the top ten take approximately 0.52%. Germline CDR1 is LGHNA and CDR2 is YNFKEQ. The CDR3 extends over 15 amino acids. The study, taken as a whole, reports: Non-shared clonotypes had lower generation probabilities than clonotypes shared by all four sorted-subset donors.

The study drew all its donors from Caucasian adults living in Nashville, Tennessee. It was into CD45RA+ naive and CD45RA-negative memory subsets that the CD4+ cells were split. The specimen sequenced was memory CD4+ T cells from PBMCs. The subset: CD45RA-negative fraction. The source is a man aged 18 to 30 in good health. Some clones in this sample may be carry-over from other donors' samples. The rearrangement uses TRBV4-2 and TRBJ2-1; 7 nucleotides agree with TRBD2. The CDR3 sequence is CASTQPAGPYNEQFF. CDR3 in DNA: TGTGCCAGCACCCAACCAGCGGGACCCTACAATGAGCAGTTCTTC.